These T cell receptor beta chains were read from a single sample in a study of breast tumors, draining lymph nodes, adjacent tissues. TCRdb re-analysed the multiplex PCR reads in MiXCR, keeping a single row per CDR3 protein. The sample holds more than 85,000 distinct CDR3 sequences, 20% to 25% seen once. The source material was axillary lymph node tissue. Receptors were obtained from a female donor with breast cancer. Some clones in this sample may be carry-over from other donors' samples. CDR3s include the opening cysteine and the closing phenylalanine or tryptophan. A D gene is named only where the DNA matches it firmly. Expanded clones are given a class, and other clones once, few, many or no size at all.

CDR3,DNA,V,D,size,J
CSARKTSGNYEQYF,TGCAGTGCTAGAAAGACTAGCGGGAACTACGAGCAGTACTTC,TRBV20-1,TRBD2,-,TRBJ2-7
CASSQVLGSNQPQHF,TGTGCCAGCAGCCAAGTCTTAGGAAGCAATCAGCCCCAGCATTTT,TRBV4-2,-,many,TRBJ1-5
CASSLESYAQNEQFF,TGCGCCAGCAGCTTGGAATCGTACGCACAGAATGAGCAGTTCTTC,TRBV5-1,-,many,TRBJ2-1
CASSEGGTGAEQYF,TGTGCCAGCAGCGAGGGGGGGACAGGGGCCGAGCAGTACTTC,TRBV9,TRBD1,many,TRBJ2-7
CASSLRWNTEAFF,TGTGCCAGCAGCTTGAGGTGGAACACTGAAGCTTTCTTT,TRBV5-8,-,-,TRBJ1-1
CASSRETYGYTF,TGTGCCAGCAGCAGGGAAACCTATGGCTACACCTTC,TRBV7-9,-,many,TRBJ1-2
CASRSGGNSPLHF,TGTGCCAGCAGGTCTGGGGGGAATTCACCCCTCCACTTT,TRBV12-3/TRBV12-4,-,many,TRBJ1-6
CASSLNTGGTDTQYF,TGTGCCAGCAGTTTGAACACAGGAGGCACAGATACGCAGTATTTT,TRBV12-3/TRBV12-4,-,many,TRBJ2-3
CASSVGGKEGYEQYF,TGTGCCAGCAGCGTAGGAGGTAAAGAGGGCTACGAGCAGTACTTC,TRBV9,-,many,TRBJ2-7
CASSLVNRGKGVVYEQYF,TGTGCCAGCAGCTTAGTTAATCGCGGGAAGGGGGTGGTCTACGAGCAGTACTTC,TRBV11-2,-,many,TRBJ2-7
CASSLGFEYEQYF,TGTGCCAGCAGCTTAGGGTTTGAATACGAGCAGTACTTC,TRBV7-8,-,many,TRBJ2-7
CSVESVVLRDYGYTF,TGCAGCGTTGAATCGGTAGTCCTTAGGGACTATGGCTACACCTTC,TRBV29-1,-,many,TRBJ1-2
CASSFQGPGNTIYF,TGTGCCAGCAGTTTCCAGGGGCCTGGGAACACCATATATTTT,TRBV12-3/TRBV12-4,-,many,TRBJ1-3